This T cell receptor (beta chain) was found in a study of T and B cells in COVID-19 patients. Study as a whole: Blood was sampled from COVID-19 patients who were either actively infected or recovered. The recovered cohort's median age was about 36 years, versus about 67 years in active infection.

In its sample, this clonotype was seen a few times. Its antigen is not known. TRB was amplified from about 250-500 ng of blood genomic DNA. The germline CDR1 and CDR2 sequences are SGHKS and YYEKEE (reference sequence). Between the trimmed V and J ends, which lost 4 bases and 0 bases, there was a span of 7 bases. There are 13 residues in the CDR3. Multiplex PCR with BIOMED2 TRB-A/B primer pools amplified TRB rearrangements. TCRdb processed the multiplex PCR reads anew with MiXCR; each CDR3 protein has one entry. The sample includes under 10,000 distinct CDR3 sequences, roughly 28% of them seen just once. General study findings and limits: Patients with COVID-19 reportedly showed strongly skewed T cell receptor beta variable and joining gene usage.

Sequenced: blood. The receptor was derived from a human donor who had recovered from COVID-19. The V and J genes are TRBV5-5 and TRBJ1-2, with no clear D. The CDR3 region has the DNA TGTGCCAGCAGCCTGGGGACTAACTATGGCTACACCTTC. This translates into CASSLGTNYGYTF.